These T cell receptor beta chains were read from a single sample in a study of OX40 agonist ivuxolimab in advanced cancers. The table came from immunoSEQ multiplex PCR; TCRdb's copy has only in-frame clones and leaves some out. The repertoire holds under 75,000 clones, approximately 83% seen once, with under 0.75% in the top ten. The sequences come from CD4+ or CD8+ T cells sorted from blood, collected in a trial of the OX40 agonist ivuxolimab. The receptors here all came from an adult with an advanced solid tumor such as melanoma, head and neck, liver or kidney cancer. Each CDR3 is given with its conserved first and last residue. D genes are given only for firm matches. Size is omitted from some rows. Given values are once, few, many or a class for expanded clones.

J: TRBJ2-4
D: TRBD1
V: TRBV29-1
size: once
DNA: TGCAGCGTTGATCCGGGACAGGGAAACATTCAGTACTTC
CDR3: CSVDPGQGNIQYF

J: TRBJ2-5
D: .
V: TRBV20-1
size: .
DNA: TGCAGTGCTAGCGGGCGGGAGACCCAGTACTTC
CDR3: CSASGRETQYF

J: TRBJ2-3
D: .
V: TRBV29-1
size: .
DNA: TGCAGCGCCATCTTTCCAACTAGCACAGATACGCAGTATTTT
CDR3: CSAIFPTSTDTQYF

J: TRBJ2-1
D: TRBD2
V: TRBV28
size: .
DNA: TGTGCCAGCAGTGGTAGCGGGAGGGCCCTCAATGAGCAGTTCTTC
CDR3: CASSGSGRALNEQFF

J: TRBJ2-3
D: .
V: TRBV7-9
size: .
DNA: TGTGCCAGCAGCTTAGGAACCCCTAGCACAGATACGCAGTATTTT
CDR3: CASSLGTPSTDTQYF

J: TRBJ1-1
D: TRBD1
V: TRBV27
size: .
DNA: TGTGCCAGCAGTCCGCGGACAGGGAGCACTGAAGCTTTCTTT
CDR3: CASSPRTGSTEAFF

J: TRBJ2-1
D: .
V: TRBV19
size: .
DNA: TGTGCCAGTAGTATAGTTGGCGGGCTACTATACAATGAGCAGTTCTTC
CDR3: CASSIVGGLLYNEQFF

J: TRBJ1-4
D: .
V: TRBV28
size: .
DNA: TGTGCCAGCAGCCAACAGGACGGGGATGAAAAACTGTTTTTT
CDR3: CASSQQDGDEKLFF

J: TRBJ2-5
D: TRBD2
V: TRBV7-2
size: .
DNA: TGTGCCAGCAGCTTATGGGCCAGCGGGGGGCAAGAGACCCAGTACTTC
CDR3: CASSLWASGGQETQYF

J: TRBJ2-1
D: .
V: TRBV19
size: .
DNA: TGTGCCAGTAGTATCGGAACGGGGAGCTCCTACAATGAGCAGTTCTTC
CDR3: CASSIGTGSSYNEQFF

J: TRBJ1-1
D: .
V: TRBV10-2
size: once
DNA: TGCGCCAGCAGTGAGGGATACACTGAAGCTTTCTTT
CDR3: CASSEGYTEAFF

J: TRBJ2-1
D: TRBD1
V: TRBV4-2
size: .
DNA: TGTGCCAGCAGCCAACCCGGGACAGGGGACTATGAGCAGTTCTTC
CDR3: CASSQPGTGDYEQFF

J: TRBJ2-2
D: .
V: TRBV29-1
size: .
DNA: TGCAGCGTTGGGCAGGGGACCAACACCGGGGAGCTGTTTTTT
CDR3: CSVGQGTNTGELFF

J: TRBJ2-5
D: .
V: TRBV15
size: .
DNA: TGTGCCACCAGCCTAGGCGGGGTTGGAGAGACCCAGTACTTC
CDR3: CATSLGGVGETQYF

J: TRBJ1-1
D: TRBD1
V: TRBV15
size: .
DNA: TGTGCCACCAGCAGAAAACCGGGACAGGGAGTCAGGAACACTGAAGCTTTCTTT
CDR3: CATSRKPGQGVRNTEAFF

J: TRBJ2-1
D: TRBD1
V: TRBV12-5
size: .
DNA: TGTGCTAGTGGTCGGGGGACAGGGCTCTACAATGAGCAGTTCTTC
CDR3: CASGRGTGLYNEQFF

J: TRBJ2-3
D: TRBD2
V: TRBV5-4
size: .
DNA: TGTGCCAGCAGCTTGCGACTAGCGGGGGCCACAGATACGCAGTATTTT
CDR3: CASSLRLAGATDTQYF

J: TRBJ2-1
D: .
V: TRBV9
size: .
DNA: TGTGCCAGCAGTCCGCGGGGAGTGCCCTACAATGAGCAGTTCTTC
CDR3: CASSPRGVPYNEQFF

J: TRBJ1-2
D: TRBD1
V: TRBV28
size: .
DNA: TGTGCCAGCAGTGGGACAGGGAGGTATGGCTACACCTTC
CDR3: CASSGTGRYGYTF

J: TRBJ1-2
D: .
V: TRBV7-2
size: .
DNA: TGTGCCAGCAGCACTAGGGACGGAAGAAACTATGGCTACACCTTC
CDR3: CASSTRDGRNYGYTF

J: TRBJ2-2
D: .
V: TRBV4-3
size: .
DNA: TGCGCCAGCAGCCAAGAGGGCAGGGCGAACACCGGGGAGCTGTTTTTT
CDR3: CASSQEGRANTGELFF

J: TRBJ1-1
D: .
V: TRBV10-3
size: .
DNA: TGTGCCATCAGTGAGTCGGTGAGGGGAGGTTGGGCTTTCTTT
CDR3: CAISESVRGGWAFF

J: TRBJ2-3
D: .
V: TRBV5-1
size: .
DNA: TGCGCCAGCAGCGCCCTGTTGGGGGGGCTGAGCACAGATACGCAGTATTTT
CDR3: CASSALLGGLSTDTQYF

J: TRBJ1-1
D: TRBD1
V: TRBV29-1
size: .
DNA: TGCAGCGTTGTGGGCGACAGGGGGCGAGGCACTGAAGCTTTCTTT
CDR3: CSVVGDRGRGTEAFF

J: TRBJ2-5
D: TRBD2
V: TRBV29-1
size: .
DNA: TGCAGCGTGGGCGGCGGGAGGGCCGGAGAGACCCAGTACTTC
CDR3: CSVGGGRAGETQYF

J: TRBJ2-1
D: .
V: TRBV5-5
size: .
DNA: TGTGCCAGCAGCTTCGGGACAAACAATGAGCAGTTCTTC
CDR3: CASSFGTNNEQFF

J: TRBJ2-7
D: TRBD1
V: TRBV7-9
size: few
DNA: TGTGCCAGCAGCTTTTGGGGGACAGGCTCCTACGAGCAGTACTTC
CDR3: CASSFWGTGSYEQYF

J: TRBJ1-2
D: TRBD1
V: TRBV19
size: .
DNA: TGTGCCAGTAGTATAATTTGGGGACAGGGACTTAACTATGGCTACACCTTC
CDR3: CASSIIWGQGLNYGYTF

J: TRBJ2-3
D: .
V: TRBV9
size: .
DNA: TGTGCCAGCAGCGTAGGTGATACGCAGTATTTT
CDR3: CASSVGDTQYF

J: TRBJ1-2
D: TRBD1
V: TRBV28
size: .
DNA: TGTGCCACCACCACAGGGGGCAACTATGGCTACACCTTC
CDR3: CATTTGGNYGYTF

J: TRBJ2-1
D: .
V: TRBV7-2
size: .
DNA: TGTGCCAGCAGCGGACCGGGGGTTGGTTGGGATGAGCAGTTCTTC
CDR3: CASSGPGVGWDEQFF

J: TRBJ2-7
D: .
V: TRBV9
size: .
DNA: TGTGCCAGCAGCGTAGGGGGAGACGAGCAGTACTTC
CDR3: CASSVGGDEQYF

J: TRBJ2-7
D: .
V: TRBV5-1
size: .
DNA: TGCGCCAGCAGCTTGGGGGGGCTAGCCTACGCCTCCGAGCAGTACTTC
CDR3: CASSLGGLAYASEQYF

J: TRBJ2-1
D: TRBD1
V: TRBV5-1
size: .
DNA: TGCGCCAGCAGCTTGGCCCCGGGACAGGGGAGCAATGAGCAGTTCTTC
CDR3: CASSLAPGQGSNEQFF

J: TRBJ2-1
D: .
V: TRBV7-8
size: .
DNA: TGTGCCAGCAGCTTAATAGGCCTGACATCCTACAATGAGCAGTTCTTC
CDR3: CASSLIGLTSYNEQFF

J: TRBJ1-4
D: .
V: TRBV9
size: .
DNA: TGTGCCAGCTCACGGAGTTTTAATGAAAAACTGTTTTTT
CDR3: CASSRSFNEKLFF

J: TRBJ2-2
D: TRBD1
V: TRBV11-3
size: .
DNA: TGTGCCAGCAGCGGGGAACAGGGGACCCCCGGGGAGCTGTTTTTT
CDR3: CASSGEQGTPGELFF

J: TRBJ1-2
D: .
V: TRBV18
size: once
DNA: TGTGCCAGCTCACCACAGGCCAGGGCGATAGCTAACTATGGCTACACCTTC
CDR3: CASSPQARAIANYGYTF

J: TRBJ1-5
D: TRBD1
V: TRBV30
size: .
DNA: TGTGCCTGGAGTGCGGGGACAGGGATTCAGCCCCAGCATTTT
CDR3: CAWSAGTGIQPQHF

J: TRBJ2-7
D: .
V: TRBV7-8
size: .
DNA: TGTGCCAGCAGCTTAGCGGGCGGCTCCTACGAGCAGTACTTC
CDR3: CASSLAGGSYEQYF